Sequencing of this T cell receptor (beta chain) was carried out in a study of T cells after somatic rescue of genetic block. The data were produced by immunoSEQ multiplex PCR, yet TCRdb's version contains in-frame clones alone and is incomplete. The sample has 13,000 or so clones; around 70% are singletons. Germline V gene data show CDR1 as MDHEN and CDR2 as SYDVKM. V lost 7 bases to trimming and J lost 2 bases, with 21 bases between them. This CDR3 comprises 16 residues. This sequence joins TRBV28 and TRBJ2-7, with D perhaps TRBD2 (6 bases). The TCR sequence derives from a boy younger than 18. The sequencing input was peripheral blood mononuclear cells (PBMCs). For the CDR3, the DNA is TGTGCCAGCATGGGGAGGACTACTAGCCTTCCCTACGAGCAGTACTTC. This gives the protein CASMGRTTSLPYEQYF.